This T cell receptor beta chain derives from a study of blood T cell repertoires in COVID-19. Study-wide background: Italy, Spain and the United States were the sources of the convalescent and acute COVID-19 samples. Nucleic acid was either cDNA or gDNA, and it came from T cells, B-cell-depleted T cells, or PBMCs.

This CDR3 region has 14 residues. V lost 2 bases to trimming and J lost 4 bases, with 11 bases between them. Germline V gene sequence: CDR1 SGHNT, CDR2 YYREEE (reference sequence). Cohorts were assigned according to the clinical history that participants reported. Original data processing: Estimates of nucleated cell counts were drawn from the amplification of reference gene primers. Assay: immunoSEQ multiplex PCR; the TCRdb copy retains only in-frame clones and omits some. Clonal size and the V and J genes are those of that table, whereas D and trimming came from the DNA. The sample carries about 330,000 clones, over 75% recorded once.

The TCR was taken from a woman aged 25-40 years who had recovered from COVID-19. Sequencing was carried out using PBMCs or T cells enriched from blood (not recorded which). The chain recombines TRBV5-4 with TRBJ2-3; TRBD2 might be the D (6 bases). This chain's CDR3 is CASSFGGNSDTQYF. In nucleotides, the CDR3 is TGTGCCAGCAGCTTTGGGGGGAACTCAGATACGCAGTATTTT.